Presented here are 30 T cell receptor beta chains from one specimen sequenced in a study of blood T cell repertoires in COVID-19. The assay was immunoSEQ multiplex PCR, and TCRdb's table has in-frame clones only and misses some. The repertoire holds about 330,000 clones, with roughly 87% as singletons. Sequencing was done on a sample of PBMCs or T cells enriched from blood (not recorded which). The receptors were sampled from a woman aged 25 to 39 who had recovered from COVID-19.

The V gene is TRBV30, the J gene TRBJ1-4; D is unclear. Trimming left V 1 base short and J 4 bases short, with 7 bases between. CDR1 is GTSNPN and CDR2 is SVGIG in the germline V gene (reference sequence). The CDR3 has 13 amino acids. The DNA for the CDR3 is TGTGCCTGGAGTGACAGATATAATGAAAAACTGTTTTTT. Protein sequence: CAWSDRYNEKLFF.

The chain carries TRBV6-5 and TRBJ1-4; D not resolved. V was clipped by 5 bases and J by 2 bases, with 9 bases between them. CDR3 size: 14 residues. The V gene's germline CDR1 is MNHEY and CDR2 SVGAGI. CDR3 loop: CASSKRVTNEKLFF. The CDR3 bases are TGTGCCAGCAGTAAACGGGTCACTAATGAAAAACTGTTTTTT.

The J gene is TRBJ1-6, the V gene TRBV5-1, with a tentative D call TRBD1 (6 bases). Germline values: CDR1 SGHRS, CDR2 YFSETQ. The CDR3 sequence is 15 residues long. Trimming pared 5 bases from V and 5 bases from J, leaving 14 bases between. DNA of the CDR3: TGCGCCAGCAGGCCACCGGGACAAAATAATTCACCCCTCCACTTT. Protein: CASRPPGQNNSPLHF.

This clone was detected once. The rearrangement uses TRBV7-3 and TRBJ2-1, with 16 positions matching TRBD2. The CDR3 is 18 residues long. Germline V lookup: CDR1 SGHTA, CDR2 FQGTGA. J lost 9 bases, V lost 2 bases, and 10 bases had no gene match. For the CDR3, the DNA is TGTGCCAGCAGCTTATTGTCGGGACTAGCGGGGGGGCCACGTGAGCAGTTCTTC. It encodes CASSLLSGLAGGPREQFF.

About this clone: At the DNA level, this CDR3 is encoded by other sequences in the same sample as well. The chain has TRBV30 and TRBJ2-7, with a possible D match to TRBD2 (5 bases). The CDR3 has 14 amino acids. V lost 0 bases to trimming and J lost 0 bases, with 9 bases between them. CDR1 is GTSNPN, CDR2 SVGIG, per germline (reference sequence). CDR3 protein: CAWSVGGSSYEQYF. Here the CDR3 DNA reads TGTGCCTGGAGTGTGGGTGGGAGCTCCTACGAGCAGTACTTC.

V gene TRBV10-3 combines with J gene TRBJ2-5; D possibly corresponds to TRBD2 (6 bases). Germline CDR1 ENHRY, CDR2 SYGVKD. The V gene lost 0 bases and the J gene lost 0 bases, with 8 bases spanning the gap. The CDR3 is 15 residues long. CDR3 protein: CAISESPGDQETQYF. The CDR3 DNA reads as TGTGCCATCAGTGAGTCCCCGGGGGACCAAGAGACCCAGTACTTC.

The J gene is TRBJ1-6, the V gene TRBV2; D ambiguous. This CDR3 region has 15 residues. Trimming pared 3 bases from V and 4 bases from J, leaving 10 bases between. In germline, CDR1 is SNHLY, CDR2 FYNNEI. CDR3 amino acids: CASSDSGVYNSPLHF. CDR3 in DNA: TGTGCCAGCAGTGACTCCGGTGTGTATAATTCACCCCTCCACTTT.

This clone has only one observation. V is TRBV5-1 and J is TRBJ1-2; D remains unclear. The V end was cut by 0 bases, the J end by 2 bases, with 8 bases between. The V gene's germline CDR1 is SGHRS and CDR2 YFSETQ. There are 14 residues in the CDR3. CDR3 sequence: CASSLGRENYGYTF. CDR3 DNA: TGCGCCAGCAGCTTGGGCCGGGAAAACTATGGCTACACCTTC.

CDR3 residues: CASSRQQGEPQHF. DNA of the CDR3: TGTGCCAGTAGTCGGCAACAGGGAGAGCCCCAGCATTTT. This rearrangement joins TRBV19 to TRBJ1-5; possibly TRBD1 for D (6 bases). Trimming stripped 5 bases from V and 8 bases from J, with 13 bases between. The CDR3 spans 13 residues. Germline values: CDR1 LNHDA, CDR2 SQIVND (reference sequence). Filled out from reference TRBV19 and TRBJ1-5, the complete variable domain reads DGGITQSPKYLFRKEGQNVTLSCEQNLNHDAMYWYRQDPGQGLRLIYYSQIVNDFQKGDIAEGYSVSREKKESFPLTVTSAQKNPTAFYLCASSRQQGEPQHFGDGTRLSIL.

V usage is TRBV7-2 and J usage is TRBJ1-2, with TRBD1 as a possible D gene (5 bases). This CDR3 spans 12 amino acids. The germline V and J ends were trimmed by 5 bases and 8 bases, with 12 bases remaining between them. Germline V lookup: CDR1 SGHTA, CDR2 FQGNSA. The CDR3 coding sequence is TGTGCCAGCAGCCCCGCCGGGGGAGGCTACACCTTC. As protein: CASSPAGGGYTF.

This chain joins TRBV4-1 and TRBJ1-5; 9 bases fit TRBD1. The CDR3 loop spans 17 amino acids. Looked up from germline, CDR1 is MGHRA and CDR2 is YSYEKL. The V gene end was trimmed by 3 bases and the J gene end by 3 bases; junction bases not matched to a gene: 9. The CDR3 region is CASSHTPGQGPNQPQHF. CDR3 in DNA: TGCGCCAGCAGCCATACCCCGGGACAGGGCCCCAATCAGCCCCAGCATTTT.

V is TRBV5-1 and J is TRBJ2-1; possibly TRBD2 for D (5 bases). Germline V lookup: CDR1 SGHRS, CDR2 YFSETQ. V lost 4 bases to trimming and J lost 8 bases, with 10 bases between them. The CDR3 covers 12 residues. Here the CDR3 reads CASSLDLDEQFF. In nucleotides, the CDR3 is TGCGCCAGCAGCCTGGACTTGGATGAGCAGTTCTTC.

The V gene is TRBV4-1, the J gene TRBJ1-2, with D possibly TRBD1 on 5 matching bases. V was trimmed by 5 bases and J by 8 bases, leaving 15 bases between them. The CDR3 covers 13 residues. Germline loops: CDR1 MGHRA, CDR2 YSYEKL. The CDR3 reads CASSDGGSRGYTF. CDR3 nucleotide sequence: TGCGCCAGCAGCGACGGGGGGTCGAGGGGCTACACCTTC.

The chain uses TRBV9 and TRBJ1-3; 7 nucleotides align to TRBD1. V shed 0 bases and J 0 bases; nucleotides not matched to a gene: 3. The CDR3 has 16 residues. Germline values: CDR1 SGDLS, CDR2 YYNGEE. The CDR3 region has the DNA TGTGCCAGCAGCGTAGATCCAGGGGGCTCTGGAAACACCATATATTTT. Amino acids: CASSVDPGGSGNTIYF.

V gene TRBV19 combines with J gene TRBJ1-2; the match to TRBD1 covers 9 bases. The junction had 13 bases not matched to a gene; V was cut back by 8 bases and J by 3 bases. This CDR3 has 16 residues. In germline, CDR1 is LNHDA, CDR2 SQIVND (reference sequence). CDR3: CASDGDHRQGDYGYTF. CDR3 in DNA: TGTGCCAGTGACGGGGACCACAGACAGGGGGACTATGGCTACACCTTC.

This clone was detected once. The chain carries TRBV19 and TRBJ1-1, with 7 bases fitting TRBD1. Germline V gene lookup returns CDR1 LNHDA and CDR2 SQIVND (reference sequence). The CDR3 covers 16 residues. Losses at the gene ends were 7 bases for V and 0 bases for J; bases not matched to a gene: 11. CDR3 sequence: CASTAGTVNMNTEAFF. DNA of the CDR3: TGTGCCAGTACCGCCGGGACAGTCAACATGAACACTGAAGCTTTCTTT.

CDR3 sequence reads: CASRPDRVLDGELFF. CDR3 bases: TGTGCCAGCAGACCCGACAGGGTGCTCGACGGGGAGCTGTTTTTT. This sequence joins TRBV6-5 and TRBJ2-2, with 7 bases identical to TRBD1. This CDR3 comprises 15 residues. Germline CDR1 is MNHEY and CDR2 is SVGAGI. The J segment lost 7 bases and the V segment lost 6 bases, leaving 11 bases of the junction unmatched.

The chain has TRBV27 and TRBJ1-1; D gene ambiguous. Germline CDR1 MNHEY, CDR2 SMNVEV (reference sequence). The ends were cut back, 2 bases at V and 2 bases at J, with 3 bases in the middle. The CDR3 consists of 12 residues. The CDR3 reads CASSLPNTEAFF. The CDR3 DNA reads TGTGCCAGCAGTTTACCAAACACTGAAGCTTTCTTT.

This clone was detected once. This chain uses TRBV30 with TRBJ2-5; D uncertain. CDR1 is GTSNPN, CDR2 SVGIG, per germline (reference sequence). This CDR3 has 13 residues. Deletions cut 1 base from V and 4 bases from J, with 10 bases between. The CDR3 region has the DNA TGTGCCTGGAGTGGACTGGCGAGAGAGACCCAGTACTTC. Translated, it gives CAWSGLARETQYF.

This clone has just one count. The CDR3 nucleotides are TGTGCCAGCAGCCAAGATTTAATACAGGGGGAGCCCTACGAGCAGTACTTC. This gives the protein CASSQDLIQGEPYEQYF. V and J are TRBV3-1 (or the pseudogene TRBV3-2) and TRBJ2-7, with 8 bases aligning to TRBD1. Trimming at V came to 0 bases and at J to 2 bases, leaving 9 bases not matched to a gene. The CDR3 contains 17 residues. Germline V CDR1 and CDR2: LGHDT, YNNKEL (reference sequence).

The chain couples TRBV3-1 (or the pseudogene TRBV3-2) to TRBJ2-2; no reliable D call. The CDR3 has 16 residues. CDR1 is LGHDT and CDR2 is YNNKEL in the germline V gene (reference sequence). V lost 1 base and J lost 1, with 10 bases in between. The CDR3 sequence is CASSQGRYRNTGELFF. The CDR3 DNA sequence: TGTGCCAGCAGCCAAGGTCGGTACAGGAACACCGGGGAGCTGTTTTTT.

The chain couples TRBV7-2 to TRBJ2-5; a possible D gene is TRBD1 (6 bases). Germline V lookup: CDR1 SGHTA, CDR2 FQGNSA. CDR3 length: 13 residues. The V and J ends lost 1 base and 5 bases respectively, with 8 bases between them. The CDR3 spells CASSLGQGETQYF. As DNA, the CDR3 is TGTGCCAGCAGCTTAGGGCAGGGGGAGACCCAGTACTTC.

J is TRBJ2-1 and V is TRBV5-5; 7 nucleotides match TRBD1. V trimming: 1 base; J trimming: 7 bases; junction bases outside the gene matches: 17. The length of the CDR3 is 18 residues. Germline-derived CDR1 and CDR2 are SGHKS and YYEKEE (reference sequence). The chain's CDR3 is CASSLWGQTGKMYNEQFF. CDR3 DNA sequence: TGTGCCAGCAGCTTGTGGGGACAGACCGGCAAAATGTATAATGAGCAGTTCTTC.

This chain connects TRBV5-6 to TRBJ2-3; weak D call: TRBD1 (6 bases). CDR1 is SGHDT and CDR2 is YYEEEE in the germline V gene. This CDR3 has 14 amino acids. V lost 2 bases and J 6 bases, leaving 13 bases between the germline ends. CDR3 residues: CASSLQGKGDTQYF. The CDR3 region has the DNA TGTGCCAGCAGCTTACAGGGTAAAGGTGATACGCAGTATTTT.

The gene calls are TRBV28 and TRBJ1-4, with TRBD1 as a possible D gene (5 bases). The CDR3 has 14 amino acids. CDR1 and CDR2 (germline): MDHEN, SYDVKM. Deletions cut 5 bases from V and 6 bases from J, with 13 bases between. DNA for the CDR3: TGTGCCAGCAGTGGGGGGGGATTGTATGAAAAACTGTTTTTT. Translation gives CASSGGGLYEKLFF.

The CDR3 reads CASGGQNTGELFF. CDR3 DNA sequence: TGTGCCAGCGGTGGACAAAACACCGGGGAGCTGTTTTTT. The chain couples TRBV12-3 or TRBV12-4 to TRBJ2-2; perhaps TRBD1 as D (5 bases). This CDR3 comprises 13 residues. V lost 8 bases and J 2 bases, leaving 9 bases between the germline ends.

This chain joins TRBV4-3 and TRBJ1-2; no definite D call. Germline V gives CDR1 LGHNA, CDR2 YSLEER. The CDR3 is made up of 15 amino acids. Trimming stripped 3 bases from V and 0 bases from J, with 11 bases between. CDR3 in amino acids: CASSQGRITNYGYTF. CDR3 sequence (DNA): TGCGCCAGCAGCCAGGGGAGAATAACTAACTATGGCTACACCTTC.

The gene calls are TRBV7-9 and TRBJ2-5; 11 bases are shared with TRBD1. The ends lost 2 bases at V and 4 bases at J; junction bases unmatched: 9. This CDR3 has 17 residues. Germline CDR1 SEHNR, CDR2 FQNEAQ (reference sequence). The CDR3 nucleotides are TGTGCCAGCAGCTTACCTCGGACAGGGGGCATAGGAGAGACCCAGTACTTC. As protein: CASSLPRTGGIGETQYF.

V is TRBV18 and J is TRBJ1-1, with 8 bases lining up with TRBD1. Looked up from germline, CDR1 is KGHSH and CDR2 is LQKENI. Losses at the gene ends were 3 bases for V and 5 bases for J; bases not matched to a gene: 2. CDR3 length equals 13 residues. This CDR3 is CASSPRQGTEAFF. The CDR3, as DNA: TGTGCCAGCTCACCCCGACAGGGGACTGAAGCTTTCTTT.

This clone is a singleton in its sample. The chain has TRBV9 and TRBJ1-1; 8 bases match TRBD1. J lost 5 bases, V lost 0 bases, and 3 bases had no gene match. This CDR3 comprises 14 residues. Germline values: CDR1 SGDLS, CDR2 YYNGEE. The CDR3 coding sequence is TGTGCCAGCAGCGTAGACCACAGGGGGACTGAAGCTTTCTTT. It encodes CASSVDHRGTEAFF. The full variable domain, its missing parts supplied by reference TRBV9 and TRBJ1-1, is DSGVTQTPKHLITATGQRVTLRCSPRSGDLSVYWYQQSLDQGLQFLIQYYNGEERAKGNILERFSAQQFPDLHSELNLSSLELGDSALYFCASSVDHRGTEAFFGQGTRLTVV.